This T cell receptor (beta chain) came from a study of shared T cell receptors in the human thymus. Libraries were prepared by immunoSEQ multiplex PCR; TCRdb keeps only in-frame clonotypes and omits some of them. The data contain hundreds of thousands of clones, roughly 90% of them seen just once; the ten biggest clones take up about 0.01%. The sample also formed part of further work on human thymus T cells. That paper adds: Obtained as resections during corrective heart surgery, the thymus tissue was then studied. Repertoires from thymus and blood appeared to show biased V and J gene usage.

The sequenced material came from thymocytes. This clonotype originated in a boy under two years old with a congenital heart defect.

CDR3 sequence reads: CAWSPAVGAGETQYF. CDR3 nucleotides: TGTGCCTGGAGTCCGGCCGTTGGGGCAGGAGAGACCCAGTACTTC. The chain employs TRBV30 and TRBJ2-5; possible D gene TRBD1, 5 bases. The CDR3 has 15 residues. Germline V gives CDR1 GTSNPN, CDR2 SVGIG (reference sequence). V was clipped by 2 bases and J by 4 bases, with 17 bases between them.